One sample yielded the 31 T cell receptor beta chains listed below, sequenced in a study of blood T cell repertoires in COVID-19. Measured with immunoSEQ multiplex PCR; TCRdb has only the in-frame clones, and not every one. Seen here are roughly 330,000 clones, 65% to 85% observed once, and the top ten hold roughly 1.1%. Sequencing was carried out using peripheral blood. The receptor set was obtained from a woman in her fifties or sixties with acute or convalescent COVID-19.

J is TRBJ2-1 and V is TRBV7-9, with TRBD1 matching over 11 bases. Germline lookup yields CDR1 SEHNR and CDR2 FQNEAQ (reference sequence). V dropped 5 bases and J dropped 3; count of bases not matched to a gene: 3. The CDR3 spans 15 residues. CDR3 sequence: CASSPDRGLYNEQFF. The CDR3 nucleotides are TGTGCCAGCAGCCCGGACAGGGGGCTCTACAATGAGCAGTTCTTC.

The chain has TRBV7-9 and TRBJ2-2; D perhaps matches TRBD1 (6 bases). Trimming cost V 10 bases and J 0 bases, with 15 bases left between them. The germline V gene encodes CDR1 SEHNR and CDR2 FQNEAQ (reference sequence). The CDR3 runs to 15 residues. CDR3 sequence: CAIWDIRANTGELFF. DNA of the CDR3: TGTGCCATATGGGACATCAGGGCGAACACCGGGGAGCTGTTTTTT.

The chain employs TRBV5-1 and TRBJ1-6, with 9 positions matching TRBD1. Germline trimming cut 2 bases from V and 10 bases from J; bases unmatched to any gene: 4. This CDR3 contains 14 residues. CDR1 is SGHRS and CDR2 is YFSETQ in the germline V gene. CDR3 nucleotide sequence: TGCGCCAGCAGCTTAAGACAGGGGGACTCACCCCTCCACTTT. Translation: CASSLRQGDSPLHF. Full variable domain (remainder filled in from reference TRBV5-1 and TRBJ1-6): KAGVTQTPRYLIKTRGQQVTLSCSPISGHRSVSWYQQTPGQGLQFLFEYFSETQRNKGNFPGRFSGRQFSNSRSEMNVSTLELGDSALYLCASSLRQGDSPLHFGNGTRLTVT.

This clone was counted once. The chain's CDR3 is CASSSLANTEAFF. The CDR3 coding sequence is TGTGCCAGCAGCTCGCTGGCGAACACTGAAGCTTTCTTT. V is TRBV11-3 and J is TRBJ1-1; D is unresolved. V lost 4 bases and J 1 base, leaving 7 bases between the germline ends. The CDR3 is 13 amino acids. Germline CDR1 SGHNT, CDR2 YENEEA.

This sequence joins TRBV6-5 and TRBJ2-5; D might be TRBD1 (5 bases). V was cut by 7 bases and J by 2 bases, with 11 bases left in between. The CDR3 contains 13 residues. Per the germline V gene, CDR1 is MNHEY and CDR2 is SVGAGI. The CDR3 DNA sequence: TGTGCCAGCATCACCCCAGGGCAAGAGACCCAGTACTTC. Residues: CASITPGQETQYF.

The chain employs TRBV7-8 and TRBJ2-2, with D tentatively TRBD2 (5 bases). The V end lost 6 bases, the J end lost 8 bases, and 16 bases lay between the germline ends. Germline V gene data show CDR1 as SGHVS and CDR2 as FQNEAQ. CDR3 length: 14 residues. The CDR3 DNA follows: TGTGCCAGCAGTTATAGCGTAGCGTTTGGGGAGCTGTTTTTT. The encoded protein is CASSYSVAFGELFF. The full variable domain, in which reference TRBV7-8 and TRBJ2-2 provide the parts outside the CDR3, is GAGVSQSPRYKVAKRGQDVALRCDPISGHVSLFWYQQALGQGPEFLTYFQNEAQLDKSGLPSDRFFAERPEGSVSTLKIQRTQQEDSAVYLCASSYSVAFGELFFGEGSRLTVL.

J is TRBJ1-1 and V is TRBV6-1; possibly TRBD1 for D (6 bases). Germline V CDR1 and CDR2: MNHNS, SASEGT. CDR3 length equals 13 residues. Trimming removed 2 bases at V and 4 bases at J, with 8 bases between. CDR3 protein: CASSESRGTEAFF. The CDR3 nucleotides are TGTGCCAGCAGTGAAAGCAGGGGCACTGAAGCTTTCTTT.

This chain uses TRBV19 with TRBJ1-5, with TRBD1 matching over 11 bases. Germline V CDR1 and CDR2: LNHDA, SQIVND (reference sequence). The CDR3 spans 17 residues. With V trimmed by 8 bases and J by 4 bases, 13 bases remained unmatched. The CDR3: CASLRSSRDRGNQPQHF. DNA for the CDR3: TGTGCCAGTCTCCGCTCCTCCCGGGACAGGGGGAATCAGCCCCAGCATTTT.

The CDR3 sequence is CAWRQRGAILTETQYF. The CDR3 nucleotides are TGTGCCTGGAGACAGCGGGGGGCCATACTCACAGAGACCCAGTACTTC. This chain links TRBV30 with TRBJ2-5; 9 positions match TRBD2. The V and J ends lost 3 bases and 4 bases, in that order; junction bases with no gene match: 12. Germline V gene lookup returns CDR1 GTSNPN and CDR2 SVGIG (reference sequence). This CDR3 is 16 amino acids long.

J is TRBJ2-3 and V is TRBV11-1, with 13 bases lining up with TRBD2. The ends lost 6 bases at V and 8 bases at J; junction bases unmatched: 11. CDR3 length: 16 amino acids. Germline V gene lookup returns CDR1 SGHAT and CDR2 FQDESV (reference sequence). The CDR3 loop is CASRTGLAGPTGTQYF. DNA for the CDR3: TGTGCCAGCAGAACGGGACTAGCGGGGCCCACGGGTACGCAGTATTTT.

J is TRBJ2-2 and V is TRBV27; 9 bases fit TRBD1. The V and J ends lost 6 bases and 5 bases, in that order; junction bases with no gene match: 10. The germline V gene has CDR1 MNHEY and CDR2 SMNVEV (reference sequence). The CDR3 covers 16 residues. The CDR3 DNA reads as TGTGCCAGCAGCCCCATGGACAGGGGTCGGACCGGGGAGCTGTTTTTT. Translating gives CASSPMDRGRTGELFF.

J is TRBJ2-2 and V is TRBV7-3; D call uncertain. V gave up 1 base and J gave up 2 bases, with 8 bases separating them. CDR1 and CDR2 from the germline V gene are SGHTA and FQGTGA. This CDR3 has 15 residues. The CDR3 DNA is TGTGCCAGCAGCTTAAATCGCGGAAACACCGGGGAGCTGTTTTTT. Translation: CASSLNRGNTGELFF.

As to this clone: The sample carries other DNA sequences with the same CDR3. The CDR3 DNA follows: TGTGCCAGCTCACCTACTAGCGGGGCGACAGATACGCAGTATTTT. It is translated as CASSPTSGATDTQYF. The chain recombines TRBV18 with TRBJ2-3; TRBD2 matches at 10 bases. V shed 3 bases, J shed 3 bases, and the junction held 3 bases outside the gene matches. This CDR3 has 15 residues. Germline CDR1 reads KGHSH; CDR2 reads LQKENI.

The V gene is TRBV11-3, the J gene TRBJ2-5, with D maybe TRBD2 (5 bases). Trimming took 8 bases from V and 2 from J, leaving 6 bases between them. Germline V gene lookup returns CDR1 SGHNT and CDR2 YENEEA. The CDR3 spans 11 residues. CDR3 nucleotide sequence: TGTGCCAGCGGCGGGCAAGAGACCCAGTACTTC. It translates to CASGGQETQYF.

The genes are TRBV4-1 and TRBJ1-2, with TRBD1 identical over 8 bases. CDR1 is MGHRA, CDR2 YSYEKL, per germline. The CDR3 covers 17 residues. The J segment lost 3 bases and the V segment lost 4 bases, leaving 13 bases of the junction unmatched. The CDR3 bases are TGCGCCAGCAGCCTAAGGAGGGACAGGCCCTCCGACTATGGCTACACCTTC. Its protein is CASSLRRDRPSDYGYTF.

This clone came up a few times. The V gene is TRBV3-1 (or the pseudogene TRBV3-2), the J gene TRBJ1-2; the D gene is possibly TRBD1 (5 bases). V was cut by 3 bases and J by 8 bases, with 16 bases left in between. Germline assignment: CDR1 LGHDT and CDR2 YNNKEL (reference sequence). The CDR3 totals 14 residues. CDR3 coding DNA: TGTGCCAGCAGCCAGGGGACTGCGGCCCTAGGCTACACCTTC. It yields the protein CASSQGTAALGYTF.

The rearrangement uses TRBV10-3 and TRBJ1-1; TRBD1 matches 7 bases. V was clipped by 3 bases and J by 7 bases; unmatched bases: 11. Germline V CDR1 and CDR2: ENHRY, SYGVKD. The CDR3 totals 15 residues. DNA for the CDR3: TGTGCCATCAGTGAACACGACAGGGACGGAGGTGAAGCTTTCTTT. It encodes CAISEHDRDGGEAFF.

The V gene is TRBV20-1, the J gene TRBJ2-5, with no clear D. CDR1 and CDR2 (germline): DFQATT, SNEGSKA (reference sequence). The CDR3 sequence is 11 residues long. V dropped 1 base and J dropped 4 bases, with 4 bases sitting between them. The CDR3 region is CSARVRETQYF. DNA of the CDR3: TGCAGTGCTAGAGTCAGAGAGACCCAGTACTTC.

The V and J genes are TRBV20-1 and TRBJ2-3; D gene unclear. The CDR3 contains 11 residues. The germline CDR1 and CDR2 sequences are DFQATT and SNEGSKA (reference sequence). V was trimmed by 7 bases and J by 0 bases, leaving 5 bases between them. CDR3 bases: TGCAGTGGAGAAAGCACAGATACGCAGTATTTT. Translated: CSGESTDTQYF.

The chain carries TRBV11-3 and TRBJ2-2; the match to TRBD1 covers 7 bases. Germline CDR1 reads SGHNT; CDR2 reads YENEEA. V shed 5 bases and J 0 bases; nucleotides not matched to a gene: 12. The CDR3 runs to 18 residues. The CDR3 here is CASSRDRPGQPNTGELFF. CDR3 DNA sequence: TGTGCCAGCAGCCGAGATAGACCGGGACAGCCGAACACCGGGGAGCTGTTTTTT.

The chain combines TRBV6-5 with TRBJ1-3; TRBD1 might be the D (5 bases). Germline assignment: CDR1 MNHEY and CDR2 SVGAGI. V lost 6 bases and J 2 bases, leaving 11 bases between the germline ends. The CDR3 loop spans 14 amino acids. In DNA, the CDR3 is TGTGCCAGCAGCCCCTCGGGGGCTGGAAACACCATATATTTT. As protein: CASSPSGAGNTIYF.

V usage is TRBV10-3 and J usage is TRBJ1-2, with D unresolved. The CDR3 totals 14 residues. The germline V gene encodes CDR1 ENHRY and CDR2 SYGVKD. V was trimmed by 4 bases and J by 3 bases, leaving 12 bases between them. CDR3 coding DNA: TGTGCCATCAGTGTTCTAGAGAAGGACTATGGCTACACCTTC. It translates to CAISVLEKDYGYTF.

This clone was detected only once. This rearrangement joins TRBV11-2 to TRBJ2-1; 9 bases map to TRBD2. The junction had 4 bases not matched to a gene; V was cut back by 5 bases and J by 5 bases. The CDR3 loop spans 14 amino acids. Germline V gene sequence: CDR1 SGHAT, CDR2 FQNNGV. For the CDR3, the DNA is TGTGCCAGCAGCCTTCGACTAGCGGACAATGAGCAGTTCTTC. The encoded protein is CASSLRLADNEQFF.

Points on this clone: Within the sample, other DNA sequences also encode this same CDR3. The chain carries TRBV7-2 and TRBJ1-5, with D perhaps TRBD1 (5 bases). Trimming cost V 5 bases and J 4 bases, with 9 bases left between them. Germline V gene data show CDR1 as SGHTA and CDR2 as FQGNSA. The CDR3 covers 13 residues. The CDR3: CASSPDSNQPQHF. Written as DNA, the CDR3 is TGTGCCAGCAGCCCCGACAGTAATCAGCCCCAGCATTTT.

The chain recombines TRBV24-1 with TRBJ2-3; D is perhaps TRBD2 (6 bases). The CDR3 consists of 14 residues. From germline, CDR1 is KGHDR and CDR2 SFDVKD. The V end lost 9 bases, the J end lost 4 bases, and 16 bases lay between the germline ends. CDR3 sequence reads: CATRDSKGPDTQYF. The CDR3 nucleotides are TGTGCCACCCGGGACTCCAAAGGTCCAGATACGCAGTATTTT.

The CDR3 loop is CASGPGSPYEQYF. The CDR3 nucleotides read TGTGCCAGCGGGCCCGGGAGTCCCTACGAGCAGTACTTC. The chain couples TRBV7-2 to TRBJ2-7; D is possibly TRBD2 (6 bases). Germline CDR1 and CDR2: SGHTA and FQGNSA. V lost 8 bases and J lost 2, with 13 bases in between. This CDR3 region has 13 residues.

This clone was detected a few times. This chain uses TRBV6-6 with TRBJ1-3; the match to TRBD1 covers 8 bases. J was trimmed by 5 bases and V by 2 bases; bases with no gene match: 8. CDR1 is MNHNY, CDR2 SVGAGI, per germline (reference sequence). CDR3 length: 16 residues. The CDR3 nucleotides are TGTGCCAGCAGTTACGGCGACAGGGGTTCGAGAAACACCATATATTTT. Amino acids: CASSYGDRGSRNTIYF.

V gene TRBV7-9 combines with J gene TRBJ2-5, with a possible D match to TRBD2 (5 bases). From germline, CDR1 is SEHNR and CDR2 FQNEAQ (reference sequence). V lost 5 bases and J 4 bases, leaving 20 bases between the germline ends. This CDR3 is 16 amino acids long. The CDR3 DNA is TGTGCCAGCAGCCCCCTTATCTGGACTTCGAGAGAGACCCAGTACTTC. It encodes CASSPLIWTSRETQYF. Together with reference TRBV7-9 and TRBJ2-5, the CDR3 gives the full variable domain: DTGVSQNPRHKITKRGQNVTFRCDPISEHNRLYWYRQTLGQGPEFLTYFQNEAQLEKSRLLSDRFSAERPKGSFSTLEIQRTEQGDSAMYLCASSPLIWTSRETQYFGPGTRLLVL.

This clone has a handful of counts. The rearrangement joins TRBV10-3 to TRBJ2-7; TRBD2 matches at 8 bases. The CDR3 runs 14 residues. V dropped 2 bases and J dropped 3; count of bases not matched to a gene: 3. CDR1 is ENHRY and CDR2 is SYGVKD in the germline V gene. CDR3 loop: CAISELGTSYEQYF. In DNA, the CDR3 is TGTGCCATCAGTGAGCTCGGGACTAGCTACGAGCAGTACTTC.

V and J are TRBV6-2 or TRBV6-3 and TRBJ1-2, with 9 bases fitting TRBD1. Germline assignment: CDR1 MNHEY and CDR2 SVGEGT. The J segment lost 4 bases and the V segment lost 5 bases, leaving 11 bases of the junction unmatched. The CDR3 is 16 amino acids. The CDR3 coding sequence is TGTGCCAGCAGTACCGCGACGGGACAGGGTATCTATGGCTACACCTTC. Protein product: CASSTATGQGIYGYTF.

This chain joins TRBV13 and TRBJ2-5; TRBD2 matches 14 bases. The trim removed 5 bases at V and 1 base at J, leaving 6 bases unmatched. The CDR3 runs 17 residues. Germline values: CDR1 PRHDT, CDR2 FYEKMQ (reference sequence). CDR3 region: CASSGTSGGPPQETQYF. The CDR3 nucleotides are TGTGCCAGCAGCGGGACTAGCGGGGGCCCCCCCCAAGAGACCCAGTACTTC.